The entry below describes one TCR beta chain. The germline gene is not matched at one end of the junction; a read error may be the cause. The CDR3 is 16 residues long. In germline, CDR1 is SSHAT, CDR2 FNYEAQ (reference sequence). These data come from a study of blood T cell repertoires in COVID-19. About the research overall: Nucleic acid was either cDNA or gDNA, and it came from T cells, B-cell-depleted T cells, or PBMCs.

Participants' own reports of clinical history determined their cohort assignment. As handled by the study authors: Scientists estimated how many nucleated cells there were by amplifying reference gene primers. Measured with immunoSEQ multiplex PCR; TCRdb has only the in-frame clones, and not every one. The D gene and trimming were derived from the DNA, and the V and J assignments and clone size from that table. The table shows about 300,000 clones, with more than 75% occurring only once. Sequencing was carried out using PBMCs or T cells enriched from blood (not recorded which). The chain links TRBV7-7 to TRBJ1-5, with 8 nucleotides matching TRBD1. The TCR comes from a man younger than 40 who had recovered from COVID-19. The CDR3 loop reads CASSLQGAETNQPQHF. The CDR3 DNA reads as TGTGCTAGCAGTCTTCAGGGGGCAGAGACCAATCAGCCCCAGCATTTT.